This TCR beta chain was identified during a study of blood T cell repertoires in COVID-19. The table came from immunoSEQ multiplex PCR; TCRdb's copy has only in-frame clones and leaves some out. The table has over 200,000 clones, 81% seen once. A few counts support this clone. V lost 2 bases, J lost 6 bases, and 26 bases lay in between. The germline V gene has CDR1 SNHLY and CDR2 FYNNEI. The CDR3 is made up of 20 amino acids. The chain couples TRBV2 to TRBJ1-6; D might be TRBD1 (5 bases). Sequences were obtained from PBMCs or T cells enriched from blood (not recorded which). The clonotype was recovered from a man in his forties who had recovered from COVID-19. CDR3 residues: CASSESWGIRDRASNSPLHF. Written as DNA, the CDR3 is TGTGCCAGCAGTGAATCTTGGGGAATTCGTGACAGAGCGAGTAATTCACCCCTCCACTTT.